This TCR beta chain came from a study of blood T cell repertoires in COVID-19. Background on the study: PBMCs, B-cell-depleted T cells, or T cells provided the cDNA or gDNA that made up the material.

In the source study's methods: Amplification of reference gene primers was used by the study to estimate nucleated cell counts. This table comes from immunoSEQ multiplex PCR, and its TCRdb copy is limited to in-frame clones, with some not included. V, J and clone size are taken as reported in that table, and D and trimming were inferred from the DNA itself. The data show about 160,000 clones, approximately 83% seen once. This TCR derives from a woman older than 75 with active or convalescent COVID-19. The sequencing input was peripheral blood.

The CDR3 DNA reads as TGTGCCAGCAGCGCCACCTCGGGGGGGCGCTCACCCCTCCACTTT. This codes for CASSATSGGRSPLHF. This chain joins TRBV9 and TRBJ1-6; possible D gene TRBD1, 6 bases. V lost 3 bases to trimming and J lost 10 bases, with 17 bases between them. The germline CDR1 and CDR2 sequences are SGDLS and YYNGEE. The CDR3 covers 15 residues.